This TCR beta chain appears in the sequencing data of a study of cytomegalovirus exposure and HLA in healthy donors. Study as a whole: A later analysis reported the 120 or so validation repertoires used the same platform as the roughly 700 first-cohort repertoires.

A note on this clone: The antigen is not known.

The donors were members of the roughly 120-subject validation cohort (separate from the roughly 660-subject first cohort). Deletions cut 7 bases from V and 6 bases from J, with 12 bases between. The germline V gene encodes CDR1 MNHEY and CDR2 SVGAGI. The CDR3 covers 12 residues. Findings of the study overall: A list of roughly 180 TCR beta chains associated with cytomegalovirus was given.

TCRdb's copy holds only in-frame clones and misses some; the assay was immunoSEQ multiplex PCR. This table has roughly 120,000 clones, roughly 90% appearing once. This receptor was taken from a woman in her twenties or thirties in good health and CMV-seropositive. Source material: PBMCs. The chain joins TRBV6-5 to TRBJ1-1; D ambiguous. CDR3 residues: CASTPGGPEAFF. DNA for the CDR3: TGTGCCAGCACCCCGGGAGGGCCTGAAGCTTTCTTT.